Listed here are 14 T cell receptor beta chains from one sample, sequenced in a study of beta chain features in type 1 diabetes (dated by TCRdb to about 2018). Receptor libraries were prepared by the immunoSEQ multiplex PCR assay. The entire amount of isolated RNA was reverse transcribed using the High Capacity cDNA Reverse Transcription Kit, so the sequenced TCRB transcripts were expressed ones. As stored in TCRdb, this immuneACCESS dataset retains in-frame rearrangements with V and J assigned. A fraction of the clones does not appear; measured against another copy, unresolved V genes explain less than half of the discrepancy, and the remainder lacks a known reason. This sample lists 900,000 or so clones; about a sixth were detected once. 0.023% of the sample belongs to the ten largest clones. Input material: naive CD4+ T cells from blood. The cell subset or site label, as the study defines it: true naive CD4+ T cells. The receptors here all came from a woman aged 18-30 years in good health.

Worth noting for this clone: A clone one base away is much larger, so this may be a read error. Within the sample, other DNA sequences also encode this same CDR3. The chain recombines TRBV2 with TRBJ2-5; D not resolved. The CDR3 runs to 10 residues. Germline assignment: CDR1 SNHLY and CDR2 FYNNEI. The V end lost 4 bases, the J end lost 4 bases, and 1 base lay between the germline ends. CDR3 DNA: TGTGCCAGCAGTGTAGAGACCCAGTACTTC. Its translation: CASSVETQYF.

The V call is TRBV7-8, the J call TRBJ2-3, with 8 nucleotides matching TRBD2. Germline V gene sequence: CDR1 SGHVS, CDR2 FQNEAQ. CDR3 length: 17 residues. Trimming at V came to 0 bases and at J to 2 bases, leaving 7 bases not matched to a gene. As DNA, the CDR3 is TGTGCCAGCAGCTTAGCGGCGGTCGGGAGGGCCACAGATACGCAGTATTTT. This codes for CASSLAAVGRATDTQYF.

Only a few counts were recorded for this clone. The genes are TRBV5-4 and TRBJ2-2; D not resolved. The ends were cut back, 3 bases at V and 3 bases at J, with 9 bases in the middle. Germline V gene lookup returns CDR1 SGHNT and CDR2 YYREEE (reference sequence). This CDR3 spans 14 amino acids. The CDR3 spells CASSWGQHTGELFF. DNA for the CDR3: TGTGCCAGCAGCTGGGGTCAGCACACCGGGGAGCTGTTTTTT.

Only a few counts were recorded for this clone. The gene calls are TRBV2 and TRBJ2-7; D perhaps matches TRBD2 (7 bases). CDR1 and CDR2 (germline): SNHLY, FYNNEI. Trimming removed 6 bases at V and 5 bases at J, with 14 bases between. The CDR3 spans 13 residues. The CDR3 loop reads CASRAGALNEQYF. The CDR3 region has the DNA TGTGCCAGCAGGGCGGGGGCTCTCAACGAGCAGTACTTC.

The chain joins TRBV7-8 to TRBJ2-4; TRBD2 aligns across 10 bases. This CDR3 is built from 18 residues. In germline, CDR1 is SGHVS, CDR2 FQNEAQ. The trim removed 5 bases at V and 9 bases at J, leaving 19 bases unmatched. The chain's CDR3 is CASSPGGASGGGGGIQYF. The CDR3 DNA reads TGTGCCAGCAGCCCAGGGGGCGCTAGCGGGGGCGGAGGGGGCATTCAGTACTTC.

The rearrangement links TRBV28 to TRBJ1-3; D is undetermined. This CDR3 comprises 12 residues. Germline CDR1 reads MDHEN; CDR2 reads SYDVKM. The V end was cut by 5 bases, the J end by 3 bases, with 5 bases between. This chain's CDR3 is CASSVHGNTIYF. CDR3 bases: TGTGCCAGCAGTGTACATGGAAACACCATATATTTT.

DNA for the CDR3: TGTGCCAGCAGTGAGAGAGCGGGAGAAAACACCGGGGAGCTGTTTTTT. It yields the protein CASSERAGENTGELFF. The genes are TRBV2 and TRBJ2-2, with 8 bases aligning to TRBD2. There are 16 residues in the CDR3. The V gene's germline CDR1 is SNHLY and CDR2 FYNNEI. V lost 3 bases and J lost 2; bases outside the gene matches: 5. The whole variable domain, filled in from reference TRBV2 and TRBJ2-2, reads EPEVTQTPSHQVTQMGQEVILRCVPISNHLYFYWYRQILGQKVEFLVSFYNNEISEKSEIFDDQFSVERPDGSNFTLKIRSTKLEDSAMYFCASSERAGENTGELFFGEGSRLTVL.

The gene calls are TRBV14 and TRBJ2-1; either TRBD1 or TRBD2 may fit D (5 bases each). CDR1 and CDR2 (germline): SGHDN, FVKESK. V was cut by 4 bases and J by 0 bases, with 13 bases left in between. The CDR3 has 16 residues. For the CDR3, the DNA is TGTGCCAGCAGCCTCCGCAAGGGGAGCTCCTACAATGAGCAGTTCTTC. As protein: CASSLRKGSSYNEQFF. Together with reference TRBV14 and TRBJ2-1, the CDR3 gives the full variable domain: EAGVTQFPSHSVIEKGQTVTLRCDPISGHDNLYWYRRVMGKEIKFLLHFVKESKQDESGMPNNRFLAERTGGTYSTLKVQPAELEDSGVYFCASSLRKGSSYNEQFFGPGTRLTVL.

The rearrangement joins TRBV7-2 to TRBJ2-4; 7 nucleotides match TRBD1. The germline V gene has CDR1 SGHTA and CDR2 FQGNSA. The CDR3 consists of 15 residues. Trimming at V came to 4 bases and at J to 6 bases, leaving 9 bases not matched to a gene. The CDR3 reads CASSSHRDRSNIQYF. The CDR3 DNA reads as TGTGCCAGCAGCTCCCACCGGGACAGATCAAACATTCAGTACTTC.

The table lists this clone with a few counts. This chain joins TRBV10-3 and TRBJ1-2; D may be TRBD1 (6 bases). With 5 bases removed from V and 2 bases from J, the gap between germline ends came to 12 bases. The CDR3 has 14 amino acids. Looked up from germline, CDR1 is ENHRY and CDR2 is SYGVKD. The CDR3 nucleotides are TGTGCCATCAGTCCACAGGGCGCCAACTATGGCTACACCTTC. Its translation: CAISPQGANYGYTF.

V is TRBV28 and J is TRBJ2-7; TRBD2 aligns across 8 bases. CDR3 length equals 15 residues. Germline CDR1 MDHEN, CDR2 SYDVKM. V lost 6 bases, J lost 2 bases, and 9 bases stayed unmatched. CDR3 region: CASSLGPGGPYEQYF. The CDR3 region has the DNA TGTGCCAGCAGCTTAGGACCGGGAGGGCCCTACGAGCAGTACTTC.

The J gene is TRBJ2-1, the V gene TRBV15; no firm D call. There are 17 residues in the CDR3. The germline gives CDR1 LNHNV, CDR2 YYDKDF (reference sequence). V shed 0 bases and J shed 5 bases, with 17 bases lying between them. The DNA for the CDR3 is TGTGCCACCAGCAGAGATCGGGTTGGTCCCCAACACAATGAGCAGTTCTTC. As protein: CATSRDRVGPQHNEQFF.

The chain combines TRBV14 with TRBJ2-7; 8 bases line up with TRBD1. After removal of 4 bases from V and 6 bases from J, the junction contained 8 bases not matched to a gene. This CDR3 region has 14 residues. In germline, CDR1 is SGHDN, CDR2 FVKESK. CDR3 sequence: CASSPPGGSGEQYF. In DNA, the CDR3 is TGTGCCAGCAGCCCTCCAGGGGGCTCGGGCGAGCAGTACTTC.

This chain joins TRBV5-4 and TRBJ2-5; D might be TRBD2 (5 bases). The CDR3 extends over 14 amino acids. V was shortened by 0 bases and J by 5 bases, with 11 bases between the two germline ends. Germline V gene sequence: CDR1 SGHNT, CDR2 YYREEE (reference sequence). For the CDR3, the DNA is TGTGCCAGCAGCTTGGTGGGAACGGGGGAGACCCAGTACTTC. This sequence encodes CASSLVGTGETQYF.